Sequencing of this T cell receptor beta chain was carried out in a study of T cell responses to AZD1222 COVID-19 vaccine. Study-level results: Vaccine-related CD4 TCRs covered spike, predominating at 160-218 and 743-854. In the spike-specific TCR repertoire, nearly half reportedly target unmutated variant regions. Spike-specific TCR breadth and depth went up after people got two AZD1222 doses.

Note on this clone: Its specificity is unknown.

TCRdb keeps only in-frame clones here, not all; method: immunoSEQ multiplex PCR. The sample lists about 97,000 clones; 88% were seen once. The CDR3 covers 15 residues. Germline V gene sequence: CDR1 LNHDA, CDR2 SQIVND (reference sequence). V lost 3 bases, J lost 1 base, and 13 bases lay in between. The sequencing here drew on peripheral blood, taken on day 0 of AZD1222 vaccination. This TCR came from an adult in good health. The chain couples TRBV19 to TRBJ2-7; tentative D call: TRBD1 (7 bases). In DNA, the CDR3 is TGTGCCAGTAGTATGGGCAGGGGGGAATCCTACGAGCAGTACTTC. This gives the protein CASSMGRGESYEQYF.